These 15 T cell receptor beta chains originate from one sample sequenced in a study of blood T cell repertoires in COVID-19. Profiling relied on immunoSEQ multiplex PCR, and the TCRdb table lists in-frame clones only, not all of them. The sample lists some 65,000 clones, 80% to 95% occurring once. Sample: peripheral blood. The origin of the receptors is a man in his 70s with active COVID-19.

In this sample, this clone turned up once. Written as DNA, the CDR3 is TGTGCCAGCAGTAAGACAGGGGGTATCCTAGAGACCCAGTACTTC. Protein sequence: CASSKTGGILETQYF. The chain carries TRBV7-6 and TRBJ2-5; 9 bases agree with TRBD1. CDR3 length: 15 amino acids. Germline trimming cut 6 bases from V and 4 bases from J; bases unmatched to any gene: 9. The germline V gene encodes CDR1 SGHVS and CDR2 FNYEAQ.

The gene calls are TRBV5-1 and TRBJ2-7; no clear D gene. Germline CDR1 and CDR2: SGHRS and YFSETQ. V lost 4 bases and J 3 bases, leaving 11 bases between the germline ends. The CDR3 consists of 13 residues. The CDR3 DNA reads TGCGCCAGCAGCCCTCCCAACGGCTACGAGCAGTACTTC. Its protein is CASSPPNGYEQYF. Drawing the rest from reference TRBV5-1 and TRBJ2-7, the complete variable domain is KAGVTQTPRYLIKTRGQQVTLSCSPISGHRSVSWYQQTPGQGLQFLFEYFSETQRNKGNFPGRFSGRQFSNSRSEMNVSTLELGDSALYLCASSPPNGYEQYFGPGTRLTVT.

CDR3 amino acids: CASSPRLGRGDTGELFF. The CDR3 DNA sequence: TGTGCCAGCAGCCCACGACTGGGGCGGGGGGACACCGGGGAGCTGTTTTTT. The rearrangement links TRBV5-4 to TRBJ2-2, with 8 nucleotides matching TRBD2. Germline CDR1 is SGHNT and CDR2 is YYREEE (reference sequence). The CDR3 runs to 17 residues. V was clipped by 4 bases and J by 3 bases; unmatched bases: 11.

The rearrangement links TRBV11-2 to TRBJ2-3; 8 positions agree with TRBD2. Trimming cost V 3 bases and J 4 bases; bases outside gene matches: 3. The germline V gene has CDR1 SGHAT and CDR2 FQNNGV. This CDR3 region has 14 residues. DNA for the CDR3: TGTGCCAGCAGCTTCACGGGGGGGGCAGATACGCAGTATTTT. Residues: CASSFTGGADTQYF.

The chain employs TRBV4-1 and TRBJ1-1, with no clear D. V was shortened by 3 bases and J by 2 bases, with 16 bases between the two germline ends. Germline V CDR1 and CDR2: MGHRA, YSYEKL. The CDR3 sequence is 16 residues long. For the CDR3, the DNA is TGCGCCAGCAGCCAGGCGGCGGCAATAATAAACACTGAAGCTTTCTTT. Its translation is CASSQAAAIINTEAFF.

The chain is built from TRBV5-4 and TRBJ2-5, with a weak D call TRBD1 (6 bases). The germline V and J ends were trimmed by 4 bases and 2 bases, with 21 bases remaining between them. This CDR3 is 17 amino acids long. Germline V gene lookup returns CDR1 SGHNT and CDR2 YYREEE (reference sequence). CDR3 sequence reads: CASSMRPGHNFQETQYF. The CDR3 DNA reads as TGTGCCAGCAGCATGAGACCGGGACACAACTTTCAAGAGACCCAGTACTTC.

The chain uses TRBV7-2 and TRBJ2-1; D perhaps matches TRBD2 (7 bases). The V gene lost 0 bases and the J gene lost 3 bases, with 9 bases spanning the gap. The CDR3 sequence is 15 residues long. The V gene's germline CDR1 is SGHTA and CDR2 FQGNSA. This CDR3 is CASSLAGGHYNEQFF. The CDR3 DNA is TGTGCCAGCAGCTTAGCGGGGGGGCACTACAATGAGCAGTTCTTC.

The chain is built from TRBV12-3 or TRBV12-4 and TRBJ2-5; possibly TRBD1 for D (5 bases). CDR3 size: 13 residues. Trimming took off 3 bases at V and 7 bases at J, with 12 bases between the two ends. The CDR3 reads CASSLGLAWTQYF. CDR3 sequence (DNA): TGTGCCAGCAGTTTGGGGCTGGCTTGGACCCAGTACTTC.

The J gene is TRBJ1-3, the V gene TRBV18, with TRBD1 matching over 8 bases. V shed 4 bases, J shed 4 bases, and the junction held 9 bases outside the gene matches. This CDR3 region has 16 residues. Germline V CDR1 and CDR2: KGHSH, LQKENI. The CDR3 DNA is TGTGCCAGCTCACTCTCGCAGGGGGCTTCAGGAAACACCATATATTTT. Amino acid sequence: CASSLSQGASGNTIYF.

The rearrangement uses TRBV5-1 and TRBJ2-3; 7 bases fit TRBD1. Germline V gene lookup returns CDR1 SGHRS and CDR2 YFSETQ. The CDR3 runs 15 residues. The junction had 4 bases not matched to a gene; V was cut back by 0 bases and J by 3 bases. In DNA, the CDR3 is TGCGCCAGCAGCTTGGAGGACAGGCGGACAGATACGCAGTATTTT. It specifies CASSLEDRRTDTQYF. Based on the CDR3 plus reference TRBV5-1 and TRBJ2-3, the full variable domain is KAGVTQTPRYLIKTRGQQVTLSCSPISGHRSVSWYQQTPGQGLQFLFEYFSETQRNKGNFPGRFSGRQFSNSRSEMNVSTLELGDSALYLCASSLEDRRTDTQYFGPGTRLTVL.

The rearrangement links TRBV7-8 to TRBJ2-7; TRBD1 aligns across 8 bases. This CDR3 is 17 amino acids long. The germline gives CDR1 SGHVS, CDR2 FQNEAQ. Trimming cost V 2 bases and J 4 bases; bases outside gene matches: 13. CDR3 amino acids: CASSLNYGQGALYEQYV. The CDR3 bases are TGTGCCAGCAGCTTAAATTATGGGCAGGGGGCACTTTACGAGCAGTACGTC.

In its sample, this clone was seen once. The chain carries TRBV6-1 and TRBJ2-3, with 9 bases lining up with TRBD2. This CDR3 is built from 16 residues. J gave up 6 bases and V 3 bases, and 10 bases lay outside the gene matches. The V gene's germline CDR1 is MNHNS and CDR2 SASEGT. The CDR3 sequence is CASSESLAGVGDTQYF. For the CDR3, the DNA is TGTGCCAGCAGTGAGTCTTTAGCGGGGGTCGGGGATACGCAGTATTTT.

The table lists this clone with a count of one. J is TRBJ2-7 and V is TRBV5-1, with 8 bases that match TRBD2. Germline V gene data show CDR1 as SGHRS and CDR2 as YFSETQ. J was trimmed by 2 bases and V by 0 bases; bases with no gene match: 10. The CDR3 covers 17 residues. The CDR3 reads CASSLDMRSGGTYEQYF. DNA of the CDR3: TGCGCCAGCAGCTTGGACATGCGGAGCGGGGGTACCTACGAGCAGTACTTC.

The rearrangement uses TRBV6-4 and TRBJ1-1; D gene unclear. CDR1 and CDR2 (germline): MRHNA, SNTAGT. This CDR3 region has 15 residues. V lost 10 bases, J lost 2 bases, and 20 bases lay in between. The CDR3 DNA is TGTGCCACCAGACCTAACTCTAAACCAAACACTGAAGCTTTCTTT. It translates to CATRPNSKPNTEAFF.

CDR3 nucleotides: TGCGCCAGCAGCCAAATCGGGACTAGCTACAATGAGCAGTTCTTC. Its translation is CASSQIGTSYNEQFF. This chain connects TRBV4-1 to TRBJ2-1, with TRBD2 matching over 8 bases. The germline V gene encodes CDR1 MGHRA and CDR2 YSYEKL. V gave up 2 bases and J gave up 3 bases; unmatched junction bases: 3. This CDR3 region has 15 residues.